This TCR beta chain was identified during a study of identical twins. A remark on this clonotype: Its target is unknown.

The study, taken as a whole, reports: Beta out-of-frame sequences showed weaker excess sharing between twins. There was an excess of low generation probability in the out-of-frame alpha sequences that twins shared. Fewer insertions marked abundant cord blood beta clonotypes; young adult naive trended weakly, memory not at all.

Each CDR3 protein is one row after TCRdb ran MiXCR on the 5' RACE reads. Of 500,000 to 650,000 distinct CDR3 sequences listed, around 7.5% are singletons. This sample was shared with a second study, whose subject was yellow fever vaccine responses in identical twins.

This clonotype was sampled from a woman aged 18-35 years in good health. Specimen: PBMCs.

CDR3 bases: TGTGCCAGCAGCCTTGCGGGAGGGAAGGGGGAGACCCAGTACTTC. It is translated as CASSLAGGKGETQYF. V is TRBV28 and J is TRBJ2-5; 9 bases fit TRBD2. With V trimmed by 6 bases and J by 5 bases, 10 bases remained unmatched. The CDR3 spans 15 residues. Germline CDR1 and CDR2: MDHEN and SYDVKM.